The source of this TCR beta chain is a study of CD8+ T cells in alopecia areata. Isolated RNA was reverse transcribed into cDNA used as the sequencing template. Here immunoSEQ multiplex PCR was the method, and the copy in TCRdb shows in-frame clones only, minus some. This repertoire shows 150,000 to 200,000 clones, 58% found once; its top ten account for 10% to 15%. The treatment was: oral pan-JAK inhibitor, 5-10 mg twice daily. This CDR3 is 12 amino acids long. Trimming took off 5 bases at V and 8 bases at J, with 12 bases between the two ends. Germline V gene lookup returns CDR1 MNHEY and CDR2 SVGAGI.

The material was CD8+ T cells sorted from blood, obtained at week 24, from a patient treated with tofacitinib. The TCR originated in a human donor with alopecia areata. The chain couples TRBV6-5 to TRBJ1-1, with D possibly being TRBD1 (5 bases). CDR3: CASSVFRQEAFF. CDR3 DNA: TGTGCCAGCAGTGTATTTAGACAGGAAGCTTTCTTT.